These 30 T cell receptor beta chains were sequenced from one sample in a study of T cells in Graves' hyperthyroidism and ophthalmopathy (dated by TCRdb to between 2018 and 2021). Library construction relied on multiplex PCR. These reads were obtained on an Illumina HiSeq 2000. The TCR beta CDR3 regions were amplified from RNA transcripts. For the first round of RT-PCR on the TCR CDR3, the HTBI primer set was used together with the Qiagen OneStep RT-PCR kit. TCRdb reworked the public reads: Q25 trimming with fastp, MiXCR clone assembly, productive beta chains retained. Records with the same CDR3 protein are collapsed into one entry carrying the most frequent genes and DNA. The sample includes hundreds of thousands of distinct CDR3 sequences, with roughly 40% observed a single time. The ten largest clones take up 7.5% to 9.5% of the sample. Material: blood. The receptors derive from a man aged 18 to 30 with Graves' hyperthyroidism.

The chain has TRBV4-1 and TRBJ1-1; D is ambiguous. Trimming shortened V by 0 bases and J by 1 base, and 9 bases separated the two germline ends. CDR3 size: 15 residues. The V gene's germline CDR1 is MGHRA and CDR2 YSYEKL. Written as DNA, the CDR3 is TGCGCCAGCAGCCAAGAGACGATGGGGAACACTGAAGCTTTCTTT. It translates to CASSQETMGNTEAFF.

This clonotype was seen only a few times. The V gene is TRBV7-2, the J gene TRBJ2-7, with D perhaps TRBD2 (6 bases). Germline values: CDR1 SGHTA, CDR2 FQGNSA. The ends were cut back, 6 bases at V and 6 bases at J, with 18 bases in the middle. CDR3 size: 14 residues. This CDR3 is CASSPAQRRGEQYF. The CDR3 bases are TGTGCCAGCAGTCCCGCCCAGAGGAGGGGCGAGCAGTACTTC.

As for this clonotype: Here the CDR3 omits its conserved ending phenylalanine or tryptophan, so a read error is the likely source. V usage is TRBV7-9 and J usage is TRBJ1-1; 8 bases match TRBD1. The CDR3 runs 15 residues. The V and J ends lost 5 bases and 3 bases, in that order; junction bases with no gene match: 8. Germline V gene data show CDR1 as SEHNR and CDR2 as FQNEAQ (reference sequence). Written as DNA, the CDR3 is TGTGCCAGCAGCGGACGGACAGGGAAGGACACTGAAGCTTTCCTT. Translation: CASSGRTGKDTEAFL.

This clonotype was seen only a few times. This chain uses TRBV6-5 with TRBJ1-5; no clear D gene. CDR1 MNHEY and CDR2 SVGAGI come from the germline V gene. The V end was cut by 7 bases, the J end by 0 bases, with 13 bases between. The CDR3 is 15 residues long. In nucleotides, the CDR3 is TGTGCCAGCACCGAGGCAGCCTCTAGCAATCAGCCCCAGCATTTT. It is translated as CASTEAASSNQPQHF.

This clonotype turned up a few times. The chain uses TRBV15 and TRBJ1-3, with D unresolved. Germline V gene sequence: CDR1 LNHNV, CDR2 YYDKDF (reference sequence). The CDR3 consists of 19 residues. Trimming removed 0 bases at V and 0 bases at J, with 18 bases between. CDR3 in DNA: TGTGCCACCAGCAGAGATTTCCTGAGTACCGACCGCTCTGGAAACACCATATATTTT. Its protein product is CATSRDFLSTDRSGNTIYF. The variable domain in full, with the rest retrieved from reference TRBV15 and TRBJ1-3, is DAMVIQNPRYQVTQFGKPVTLSCSQTLNHNVMYWYQQKSSQAPKLLFHYYDKDFNNEADTPDNFQSRRPNTSFCFLDIRSPGLGDTAMYLCATSRDFLSTDRSGNTIYFGEGSWLTVV.

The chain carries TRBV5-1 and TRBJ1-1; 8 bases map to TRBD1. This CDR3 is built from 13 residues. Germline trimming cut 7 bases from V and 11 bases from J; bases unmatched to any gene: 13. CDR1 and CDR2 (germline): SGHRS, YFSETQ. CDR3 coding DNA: TGCGCCAGCGGTCCCGGGACAGGATTTGACGCTTTCTTT. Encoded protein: CASGPGTGFDAFF.

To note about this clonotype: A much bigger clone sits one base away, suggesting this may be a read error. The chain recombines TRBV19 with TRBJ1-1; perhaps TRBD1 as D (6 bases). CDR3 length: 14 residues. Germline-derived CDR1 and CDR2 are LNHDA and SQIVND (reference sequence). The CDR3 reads CAGSLGPQGTEAFF. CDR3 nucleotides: TGTGCCGGTAGTCTCGGACCCCAGGGGACTGAAGCTTTCTTT.

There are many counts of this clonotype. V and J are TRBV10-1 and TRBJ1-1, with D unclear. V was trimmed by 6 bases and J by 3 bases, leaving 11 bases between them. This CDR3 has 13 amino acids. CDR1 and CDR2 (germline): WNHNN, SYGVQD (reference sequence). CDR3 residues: CASRDAGYTEAFF. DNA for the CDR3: TGCGCCAGCAGAGATGCTGGGTACACTGAAGCTTTCTTT.

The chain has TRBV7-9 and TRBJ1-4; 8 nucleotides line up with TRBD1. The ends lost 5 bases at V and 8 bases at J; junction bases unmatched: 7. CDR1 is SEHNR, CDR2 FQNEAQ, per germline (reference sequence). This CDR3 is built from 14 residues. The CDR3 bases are TGTGCCAGCAGCGGACAGGGCGGAGTCGAAAAACTGTTTTTT. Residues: CASSGQGGVEKLFF.

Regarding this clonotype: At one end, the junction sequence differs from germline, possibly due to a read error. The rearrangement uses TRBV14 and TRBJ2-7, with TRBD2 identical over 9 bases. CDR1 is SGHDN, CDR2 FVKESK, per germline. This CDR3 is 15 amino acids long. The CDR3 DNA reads TGTGCCAGCAGCCAAGACCTAGCGGGGTCCTCCGAGCAGTACTTC. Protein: CASSQDLAGSSEQYF.

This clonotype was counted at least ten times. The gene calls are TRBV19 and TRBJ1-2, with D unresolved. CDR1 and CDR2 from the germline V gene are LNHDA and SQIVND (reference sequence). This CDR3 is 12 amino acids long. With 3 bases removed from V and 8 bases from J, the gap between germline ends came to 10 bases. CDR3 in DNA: TGTGCCAGTAGTATTGAGGGTCTCGGCTACACCTTC. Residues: CASSIEGLGYTF.

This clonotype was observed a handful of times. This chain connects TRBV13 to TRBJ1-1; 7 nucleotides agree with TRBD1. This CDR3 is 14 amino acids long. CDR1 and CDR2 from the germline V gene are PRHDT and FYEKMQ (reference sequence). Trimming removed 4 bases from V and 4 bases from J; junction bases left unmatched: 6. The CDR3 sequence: CASSSKGGTTEAFF. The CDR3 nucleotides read TGTGCCAGCAGCTCGAAAGGGGGCACCACTGAAGCTTTCTTT.

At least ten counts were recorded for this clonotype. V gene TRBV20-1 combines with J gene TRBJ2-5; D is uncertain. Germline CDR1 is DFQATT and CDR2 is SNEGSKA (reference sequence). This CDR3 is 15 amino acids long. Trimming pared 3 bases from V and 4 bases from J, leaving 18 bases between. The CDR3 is CSARDRRSSTETQYF. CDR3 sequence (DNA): TGCAGTGCTAGGGACCGCAGAAGCTCTACAGAGACCCAGTACTTC.

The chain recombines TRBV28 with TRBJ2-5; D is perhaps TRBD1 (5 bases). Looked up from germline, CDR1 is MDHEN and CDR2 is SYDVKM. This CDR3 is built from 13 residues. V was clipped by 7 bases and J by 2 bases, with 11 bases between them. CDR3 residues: CASKRQGQETQYF. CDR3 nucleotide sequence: TGTGCCAGCAAACGGCAGGGACAAGAGACCCAGTACTTC.

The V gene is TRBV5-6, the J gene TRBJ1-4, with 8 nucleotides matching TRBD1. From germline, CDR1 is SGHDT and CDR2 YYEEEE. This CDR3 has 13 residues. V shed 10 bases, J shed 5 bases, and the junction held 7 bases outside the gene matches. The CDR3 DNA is TGTGCCTGCGGACAGGGACAGAATGAAAAACTGTTTTTT. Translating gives CACGQGQNEKLFF.

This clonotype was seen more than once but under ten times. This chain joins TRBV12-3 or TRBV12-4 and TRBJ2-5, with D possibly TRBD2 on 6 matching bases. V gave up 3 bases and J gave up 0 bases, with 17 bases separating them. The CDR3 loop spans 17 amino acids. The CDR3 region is CASSFRGRGSYQETQYF. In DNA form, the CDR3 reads TGTGCCAGCAGTTTTCGAGGACGGGGGAGCTACCAAGAGACCCAGTACTTC.

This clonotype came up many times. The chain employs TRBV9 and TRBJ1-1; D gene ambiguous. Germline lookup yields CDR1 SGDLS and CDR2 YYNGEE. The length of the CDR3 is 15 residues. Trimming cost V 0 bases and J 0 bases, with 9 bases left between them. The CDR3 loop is CASSVGPDVNTEAFF. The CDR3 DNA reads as TGTGCCAGCAGCGTAGGGCCGGATGTGAACACTGAAGCTTTCTTT. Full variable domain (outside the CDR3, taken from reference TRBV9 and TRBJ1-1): DSGVTQTPKHLITATGQRVTLRCSPRSGDLSVYWYQQSLDQGLQFLIQYYNGEERAKGNILERFSAQQFPDLHSELNLSSLELGDSALYFCASSVGPDVNTEAFFGQGTRLTVV.

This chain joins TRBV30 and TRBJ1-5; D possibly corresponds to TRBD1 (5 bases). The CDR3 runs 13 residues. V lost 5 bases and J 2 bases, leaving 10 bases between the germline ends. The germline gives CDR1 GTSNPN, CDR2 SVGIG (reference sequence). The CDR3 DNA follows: TGTGCCTGGGCAGGGAAGGGCAATCAGCCCCAGCATTTT. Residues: CAWAGKGNQPQHF. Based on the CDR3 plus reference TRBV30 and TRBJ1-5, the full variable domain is SQTIHQWPATLVQPVGSPLSLECTVEGTSNPNLYWYRQAAGRGLQLLFYSVGIGQISSEVPQNLSASRPQDRQFILSSKKLLLSDSGFYLCAWAGKGNQPQHFGDGTRLSIL.

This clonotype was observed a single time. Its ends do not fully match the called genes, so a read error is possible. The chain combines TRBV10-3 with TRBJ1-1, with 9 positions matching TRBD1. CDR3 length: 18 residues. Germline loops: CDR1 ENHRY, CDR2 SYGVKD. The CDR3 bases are TGTGCCAGCAGTGAATGGGGGACAGGGACTACAAGGAACACTGAAGCTTTCTTT. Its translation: CASSEWGTGTTRNTEAFF.

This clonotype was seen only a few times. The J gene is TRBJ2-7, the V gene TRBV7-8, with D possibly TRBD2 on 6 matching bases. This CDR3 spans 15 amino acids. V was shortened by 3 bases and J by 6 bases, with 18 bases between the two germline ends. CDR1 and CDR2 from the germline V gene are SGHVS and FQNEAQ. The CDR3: CASSFGGASSGEQYF. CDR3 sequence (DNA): TGTGCCAGCAGCTTTGGCGGGGCGTCCTCGGGCGAGCAGTACTTC. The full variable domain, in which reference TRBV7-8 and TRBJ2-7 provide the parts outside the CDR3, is GAGVSQSPRYKVAKRGQDVALRCDPISGHVSLFWYQQALGQGPEFLTYFQNEAQLDKSGLPSDRFFAERPEGSVSTLKIQRTQQEDSAVYLCASSFGGASSGEQYFGPGTRLTVT.

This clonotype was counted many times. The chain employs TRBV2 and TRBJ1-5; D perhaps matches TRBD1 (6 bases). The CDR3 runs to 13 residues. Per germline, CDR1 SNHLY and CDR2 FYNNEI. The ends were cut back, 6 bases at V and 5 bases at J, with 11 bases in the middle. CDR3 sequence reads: CASRNTGYQPQHF. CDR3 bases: TGTGCCAGCAGGAACACAGGGTATCAGCCCCAGCATTTT.

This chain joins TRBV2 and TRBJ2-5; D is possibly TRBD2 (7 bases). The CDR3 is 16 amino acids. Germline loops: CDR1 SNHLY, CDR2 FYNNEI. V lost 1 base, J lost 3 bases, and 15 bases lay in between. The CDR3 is CASSEGGGAFEETQYF. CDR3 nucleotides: TGTGCCAGCAGTGAAGGGGGGGGGGCCTTTGAAGAGACCCAGTACTTC.

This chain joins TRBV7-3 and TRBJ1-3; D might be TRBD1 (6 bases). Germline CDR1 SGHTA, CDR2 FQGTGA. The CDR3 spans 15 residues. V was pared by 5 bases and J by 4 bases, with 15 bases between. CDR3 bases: TGTGCCAGCAGCCAAGAAGGGGGGAAGGGAAACACCATATATTTT. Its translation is CASSQEGGKGNTIYF.

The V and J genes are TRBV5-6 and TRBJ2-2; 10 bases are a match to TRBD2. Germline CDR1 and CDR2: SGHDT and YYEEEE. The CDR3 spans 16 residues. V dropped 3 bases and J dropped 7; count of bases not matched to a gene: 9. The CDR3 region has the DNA TGTGCCAGCAGCTCTATCAGCGGGGGGGCGAGCGGGGAGCTGTTTTTT. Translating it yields CASSSISGGASGELFF.

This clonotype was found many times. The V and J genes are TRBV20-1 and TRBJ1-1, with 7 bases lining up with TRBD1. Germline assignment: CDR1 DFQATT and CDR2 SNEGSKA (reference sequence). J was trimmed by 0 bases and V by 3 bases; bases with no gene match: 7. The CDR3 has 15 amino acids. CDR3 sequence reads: CSASSGGQMNTEAFF. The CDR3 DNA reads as TGCAGTGCTAGCTCTGGGGGACAGATGAACACTGAAGCTTTCTTT.

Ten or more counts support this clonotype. Written as DNA, the CDR3 is TGTGCCACCAGCACAGGCGGGAACACCGGGGAGCTGTTTTTT. It translates to CATSTGGNTGELFF. V is TRBV15 and J is TRBJ2-2; D not certain. With 4 bases removed from V and 1 base from J, the gap between germline ends came to 7 bases. The CDR3 has 14 residues. CDR1 LNHNV and CDR2 YYDKDF come from the germline V gene (reference sequence).

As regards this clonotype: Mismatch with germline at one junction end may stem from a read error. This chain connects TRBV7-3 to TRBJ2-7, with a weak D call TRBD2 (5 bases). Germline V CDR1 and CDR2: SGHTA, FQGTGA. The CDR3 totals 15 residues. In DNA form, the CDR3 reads TGTGCCAACAGCTTTAGAGGTGGGAGCTCCTACGAGCAGTACTTC. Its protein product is CANSFRGGSSYEQYF.

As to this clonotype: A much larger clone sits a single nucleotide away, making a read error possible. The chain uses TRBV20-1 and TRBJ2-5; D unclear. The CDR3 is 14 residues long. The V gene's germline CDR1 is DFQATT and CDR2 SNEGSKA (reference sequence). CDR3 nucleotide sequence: TGCAGTGCTATTATGACGTTCGACCAAGGGACCCAGTACTTC. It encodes CSAIMTFDQGTQYF.

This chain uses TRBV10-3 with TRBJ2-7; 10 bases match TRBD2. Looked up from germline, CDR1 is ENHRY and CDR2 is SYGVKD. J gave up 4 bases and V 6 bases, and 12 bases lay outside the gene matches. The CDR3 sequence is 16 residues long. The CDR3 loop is CAIRALSSGGSYEQYF. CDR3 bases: TGTGCCATCAGAGCCCTATCTAGCGGGGGCTCGTACGAGCAGTACTTC.

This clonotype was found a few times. The CDR3 region is CASGTGRQPQHF. In DNA form, the CDR3 reads TGTGCCAGCGGGACAGGGAGACAGCCCCAGCATTTT. This rearrangement joins TRBV3-1 to TRBJ1-5, with 9 bases aligning to TRBD1. The V gene end was trimmed by 8 bases and the J gene end by 7 bases; junction bases not matched to a gene: 3. The germline gives CDR1 LGHDT, CDR2 YNNKEL (reference sequence). This CDR3 is 12 amino acids long. The variable domain in full, with the rest retrieved from reference TRBV3-1 and TRBJ1-5, is DTAVSQTPKYLVTQMGNDKSIKCEQNLGHDTMYWYKQDSKKFLKIMFSYNNKELIINETVPNRFSPKSPDKAHLNLHINSLELGDSAVYFCASGTGRQPQHFGDGTRLSIL.